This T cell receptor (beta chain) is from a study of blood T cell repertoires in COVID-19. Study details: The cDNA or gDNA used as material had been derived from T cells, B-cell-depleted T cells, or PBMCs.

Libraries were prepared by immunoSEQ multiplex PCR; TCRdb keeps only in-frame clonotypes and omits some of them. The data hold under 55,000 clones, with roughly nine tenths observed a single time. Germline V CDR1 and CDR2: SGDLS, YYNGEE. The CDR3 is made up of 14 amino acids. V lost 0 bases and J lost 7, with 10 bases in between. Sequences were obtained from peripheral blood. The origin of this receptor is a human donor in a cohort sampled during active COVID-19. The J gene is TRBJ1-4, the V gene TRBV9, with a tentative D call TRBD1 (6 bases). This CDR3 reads CASSVAGEGEKLFF. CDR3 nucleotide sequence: TGTGCCAGCAGCGTAGCAGGGGAAGGTGAAAAACTGTTTTTT.